These 10 T cell receptor beta chains came from one sample sequenced in a study of shared clonotypes between healthy human individuals. TCRdb's copy holds only in-frame clones and misses some; the assay was immunoSEQ multiplex PCR. The sample has a few million clones; about 94% are singletons. The sequenced sample consisted of naive CD4+ T cells sorted from blood. Stated subset: CD45RA+ positively selected. The receptors stem from a man younger than 35 in good health.

This chain connects TRBV12-2 to TRBJ2-7; TRBD1, the table's D call, lacks a check against the DNA. TRBV12-2 is recorded as a pseudogene. The CDR3 covers 13 residues. The CDR3: CASRTRASYEQYF. The CDR3 nucleotides read TGTGCAAGTCGCACCAGGGCCTCCTACGAGCAGTACTTC.

DNA for the CDR3: TGTGCCAGCAGTGAAGGGCAGGGGGTACATAATTCACCCCTCCACTTT. Translation: CASSEGQGVHNSPLHF. The chain has TRBV6-1 and TRBJ1-6; 7 nucleotides match TRBD1. Losses at the gene ends were 1 base for V and 5 bases for J; bases not matched to a gene: 5. This CDR3 region has 16 residues. The V gene's germline CDR1 is MNHNS and CDR2 SASEGT.

The rearrangement joins TRBV5-1 to TRBJ1-2; no clear D gene. V was shortened by 0 bases and J by 0 bases, with 6 bases between the two germline ends. CDR1 is SGHRS, CDR2 YFSETQ, per germline. The CDR3 has 14 amino acids. Written as DNA, the CDR3 is TGCGCCAGCAGCTTGGACAGCCCTAACTATGGCTACACCTTC. This translates into CASSLDSPNYGYTF.

Remarks on this clone: Other DNA sequences within the sample encode an identical CDR3. The chain carries TRBV30 and TRBJ1-1, with TRBD1 as a possible D gene (6 bases). The CDR3 is 13 residues long. Germline loops: CDR1 GTSNPN, CDR2 SVGIG (reference sequence). Trimming took off 3 bases at V and 1 base at J, with 9 bases between the two ends. In DNA form, the CDR3 reads TGTGCCTGGAGCCAGGGGCCGAACACTGAAGCTTTCTTT. Protein product: CAWSQGPNTEAFF.

This clone was seen only a few times. CDR3 sequence reads: CASSQDRARTLYGYTF. CDR3 DNA sequence: TGCGCCAGCAGCCAAGATCGGGCTAGGACCCTCTATGGCTACACCTTC. This chain joins TRBV4-1 and TRBJ1-2; D gene unclear. V lost 0 bases and J 4 bases, leaving 15 bases between the germline ends. CDR3 length equals 16 residues. CDR1 and CDR2 (germline): MGHRA, YSYEKL.

About this clone: Other DNA sequences in the same sample also yield this CDR3. J is TRBJ2-5 and V is TRBV18; 10 bases map to TRBD2. Per the germline V gene, CDR1 is KGHSH and CDR2 is LQKENI. This CDR3 is 14 amino acids long. J lost 2 bases, V lost 3 bases, and 0 bases had no gene match. Here the CDR3 reads CASSPGLAQETQYF. The CDR3 DNA is TGTGCCAGCTCACCGGGACTAGCGCAAGAGACCCAGTACTTC.

The chain is built from TRBV5-1 and TRBJ2-1, with TRBD1 identical over 9 bases. CDR1 SGHRS and CDR2 YFSETQ come from the germline V gene. J gave up 2 bases and V 4 bases, and 13 bases lay outside the gene matches. There are 18 residues in the CDR3. CDR3 protein: CASSTGQGPTITYNEQFF. As DNA, the CDR3 is TGCGCCAGCAGCACTGGACAGGGGCCGACAATTACCTACAATGAGCAGTTCTTC. Complete variable domain (other parts from reference TRBV5-1 and TRBJ2-1): KAGVTQTPRYLIKTRGQQVTLSCSPISGHRSVSWYQQTPGQGLQFLFEYFSETQRNKGNFPGRFSGRQFSNSRSEMNVSTLELGDSALYLCASSTGQGPTITYNEQFFGPGTRLTVL.

The chain uses TRBV2 and TRBJ2-3; D is unclear. Per germline, CDR1 SNHLY and CDR2 FYNNEI. Deletions cut 6 bases from V and 2 bases from J, with 9 bases between. The CDR3 spans 13 residues. CDR3 DNA sequence: TGTGCCAGCAGGGACGGTTACACAGATACGCAGTATTTT. Protein sequence: CASRDGYTDTQYF.

The CDR3: CASSEGRLTDTQYF. The CDR3, as DNA: TGTGCCAGCAGTGAAGGGCGCTTAACAGATACGCAGTATTTT. The chain has TRBV6-1 and TRBJ2-3, with D unclear. The CDR3 contains 14 residues. The V gene's germline CDR1 is MNHNS and CDR2 SASEGT. Trimming cost V 1 base and J 3 bases, with 8 bases left between them.

The gene calls are TRBV5-3 and TRBJ2-1; TRBD2 agrees at 15 bases. TRBV5-3 is an ORF, with its function uncertain. The length of the CDR3 is 15 residues. V shed 3 bases and J 9 bases; nucleotides not matched to a gene: 4. CDR3 nucleotides: TGTGCCAGAAGCTCTCCGGGACTAGCGGGAGGTGAGCAGTTCTTC. Translated, it gives CARSSPGLAGGEQFF.